Listed here are 10 T cell receptor beta chains from one sample, sequenced in a study of blood T cell repertoires in COVID-19. Some clones are missing from TCRdb's copy, which holds only in-frame ones; the method was immunoSEQ multiplex PCR. The table lists more than 110,000 clones, about four fifths of them singletons, with about 8% in the top ten. Sequencing used peripheral blood. The receptors shown here come from a human donor in a cohort sampled during active COVID-19.

This rearrangement joins TRBV7-3 to TRBJ2-2; D may be TRBD2 (6 bases). The CDR3 sequence is 15 residues long. The germline V gene has CDR1 SGHTA and CDR2 FQGTGA. V dropped 5 bases and J dropped 4 bases, with 14 bases sitting between them. CDR3 loop: CASSPPPGVTGELFF. In DNA form, the CDR3 reads TGTGCCAGCAGCCCCCCCCCGGGGGTCACCGGGGAGCTGTTTTTT.

The chain joins TRBV6-5 to TRBJ2-2, with TRBD1 matching 7 bases. Germline CDR1 reads MNHEY; CDR2 reads SVGAGI. This CDR3 comprises 14 residues. After removal of 8 bases from V and 5 bases from J, the junction contained 8 bases not matched to a gene. CDR3 sequence reads: CASGLGQLTGELFF. The CDR3 coding sequence is TGTGCCAGCGGTCTGGGACAGCTGACCGGGGAGCTGTTTTTT.

The chain is built from TRBV6-1 and TRBJ1-2; D remains unclear. This CDR3 is 11 amino acids long. Trimming shortened V by 3 bases and J by 5 bases, and 4 bases separated the two germline ends. CDR1 and CDR2 from the germline V gene are MNHNS and SASEGT. DNA for the CDR3: TGTGCCAGCAGTGACAATTATGGCTACACCTTC. Amino acid sequence: CASSDNYGYTF.

The V call is TRBV5-1, the J call TRBJ2-3, with TRBD2 matching 8 bases. V dropped 0 bases and J dropped 5; count of bases not matched to a gene: 5. The CDR3 is 15 residues long. Germline values: CDR1 SGHRS, CDR2 YFSETQ. This CDR3 reads CASSLAGGAVDTQYF. CDR3 bases: TGCGCCAGCAGCTTGGCCGGGGGGGCGGTAGATACGCAGTATTTT. The whole variable domain, remainder taken from reference TRBV5-1 and TRBJ2-3, is KAGVTQTPRYLIKTRGQQVTLSCSPISGHRSVSWYQQTPGQGLQFLFEYFSETQRNKGNFPGRFSGRQFSNSRSEMNVSTLELGDSALYLCASSLAGGAVDTQYFGPGTRLTVL.

CDR3: CASSAGLGETQYF. Written as DNA, the CDR3 is TGTGCCAGTAGCGCGGGGTTGGGCGAGACCCAGTACTTC. The chain joins TRBV19 to TRBJ2-5, with TRBD2 as a possible D gene (6 bases). The ends were cut back, 6 bases at V and 5 bases at J, with 13 bases in the middle. In germline, CDR1 is LNHDA, CDR2 SQIVND (reference sequence). The CDR3 extends over 13 amino acids.

The table lists this clone with a count of one. The V gene is TRBV5-1, the J gene TRBJ1-1; D is undetermined. V was clipped by 0 bases and J by 1 base, with 4 bases between them. This CDR3 comprises 13 residues. The V gene's germline CDR1 is SGHRS and CDR2 YFSETQ. The CDR3 protein is CASSLGPNTEAFF. The CDR3 DNA follows: TGCGCCAGCAGCTTGGGGCCGAACACTGAAGCTTTCTTT.

V usage is TRBV24-1 and J usage is TRBJ2-2; maybe TRBD1 (5 bases). The germline V gene has CDR1 KGHDR and CDR2 SFDVKD. V lost 3 bases and J 3 bases, leaving 22 bases between the germline ends. The CDR3 runs to 19 residues. The CDR3 here is CATSDLRTHFGADTGELFF. CDR3 sequence (DNA): TGTGCCACCAGTGATCTCCGAACGCATTTTGGGGCCGACACCGGGGAGCTGTTTTTT.

The chain joins TRBV5-1 to TRBJ1-1; 8 nucleotides match TRBD1. The CDR3 has 17 residues. Trimming removed 2 bases from V and 4 bases from J; junction bases left unmatched: 13. CDR1 is SGHRS and CDR2 is YFSETQ in the germline V gene. The chain's CDR3 is CASSFGQGAFSPTEAFF. CDR3 sequence (DNA): TGCGCCAGCAGCTTTGGCCAGGGGGCCTTCTCTCCCACTGAAGCTTTCTTT.

J is TRBJ2-1 and V is TRBV2; D perhaps matches TRBD2 (5 bases). Germline CDR1 reads SNHLY; CDR2 reads FYNNEI. V dropped 3 bases and J dropped 12 bases, with 18 bases sitting between them. CDR3 length: 14 amino acids. The CDR3 loop is CASSDGVYNERQFF. For the CDR3, the DNA is TGTGCCAGCAGTGACGGGGTATACAATGAGCGGCAGTTCTTC.

This chain uses TRBV5-1 with TRBJ2-3; 7 positions match TRBD2. Germline lookup yields CDR1 SGHRS and CDR2 YFSETQ. J lost 6 bases, V lost 6 bases, and 7 bases had no gene match. The CDR3 covers 13 residues. CDR3 loop: CASTRVGGDTQYF. Here the CDR3 DNA reads TGCGCCAGCACCAGGGTGGGAGGGGATACGCAGTATTTT.